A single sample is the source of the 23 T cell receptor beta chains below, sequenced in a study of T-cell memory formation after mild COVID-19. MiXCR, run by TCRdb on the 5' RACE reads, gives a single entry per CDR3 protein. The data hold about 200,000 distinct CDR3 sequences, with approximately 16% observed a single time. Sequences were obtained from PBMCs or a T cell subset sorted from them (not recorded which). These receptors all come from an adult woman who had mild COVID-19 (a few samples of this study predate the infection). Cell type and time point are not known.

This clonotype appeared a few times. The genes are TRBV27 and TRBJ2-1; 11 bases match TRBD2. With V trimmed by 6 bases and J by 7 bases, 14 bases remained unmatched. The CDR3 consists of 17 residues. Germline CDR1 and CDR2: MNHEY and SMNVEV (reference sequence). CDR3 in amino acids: CASSRPPLAGGGNEQFF. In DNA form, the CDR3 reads TGTGCCAGCAGCAGGCCCCCCCTAGCGGGAGGAGGTAATGAGCAGTTCTTC.

In DNA, the CDR3 is TGTGCCAGCAGCTTCCCCGGAAACAATGAGCAGTTCTTC. This codes for CASSFPGNNEQFF. The chain combines TRBV5-5 with TRBJ2-1; no reliable D call. CDR1 SGHKS and CDR2 YYEKEE come from the germline V gene (reference sequence). This CDR3 comprises 13 residues. V gave up 2 bases and J gave up 5 bases, with 8 bases separating them.

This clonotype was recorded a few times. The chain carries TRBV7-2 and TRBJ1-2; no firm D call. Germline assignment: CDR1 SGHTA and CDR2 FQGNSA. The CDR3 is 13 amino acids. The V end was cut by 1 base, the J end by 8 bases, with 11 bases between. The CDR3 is CASSLVPVEGYTF. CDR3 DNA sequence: TGTGCCAGCAGCTTAGTTCCGGTAGAAGGCTACACCTTC.

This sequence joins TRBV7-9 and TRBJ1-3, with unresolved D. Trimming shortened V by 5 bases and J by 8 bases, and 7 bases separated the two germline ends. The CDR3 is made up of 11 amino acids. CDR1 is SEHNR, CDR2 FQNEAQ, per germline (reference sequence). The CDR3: CASSQVDTIYF. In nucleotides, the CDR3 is TGTGCCAGCAGCCAGGTCGACACCATATATTTT.

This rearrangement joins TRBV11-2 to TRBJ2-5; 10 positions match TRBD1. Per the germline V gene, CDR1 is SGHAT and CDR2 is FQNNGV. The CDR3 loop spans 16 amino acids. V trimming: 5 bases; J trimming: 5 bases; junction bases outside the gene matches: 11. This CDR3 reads CASSGRTGGWKETQYF. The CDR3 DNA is TGTGCCAGCAGCGGACGGACAGGGGGTTGGAAGGAGACCCAGTACTTC.

For the CDR3, the DNA is TGCAGTGCTCGCCAAACAGGGGCGCGGGTCGAGCAGTACTTC. It translates to CSARQTGARVEQYF. V gene TRBV20-1 combines with J gene TRBJ2-7, with TRBD1 matching over 7 bases. Germline V CDR1 and CDR2: DFQATT, SNEGSKA (reference sequence). With V trimmed by 5 bases and J by 6 bases, 13 bases remained unmatched. This CDR3 region has 14 residues.

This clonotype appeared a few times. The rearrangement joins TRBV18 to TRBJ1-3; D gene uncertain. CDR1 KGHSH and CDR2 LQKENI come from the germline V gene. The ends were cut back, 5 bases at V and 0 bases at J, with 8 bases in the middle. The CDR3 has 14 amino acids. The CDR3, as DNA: TGTGCCAGCTCAGAGCTGGACTCTGGAAACACCATATATTTT. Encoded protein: CASSELDSGNTIYF.

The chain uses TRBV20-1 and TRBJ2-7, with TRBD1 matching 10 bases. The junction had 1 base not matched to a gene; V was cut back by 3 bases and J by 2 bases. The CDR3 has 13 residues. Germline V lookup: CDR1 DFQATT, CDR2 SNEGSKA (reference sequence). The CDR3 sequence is CSASGTGAYEQYF. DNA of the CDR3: TGCAGTGCTAGCGGGACAGGGGCCTACGAGCAGTACTTC.

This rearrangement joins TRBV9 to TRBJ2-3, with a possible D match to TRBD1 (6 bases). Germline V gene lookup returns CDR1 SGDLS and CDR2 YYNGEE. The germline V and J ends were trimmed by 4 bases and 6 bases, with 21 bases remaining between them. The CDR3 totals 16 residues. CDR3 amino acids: CASSRDRQPWLDTQYF. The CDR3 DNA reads TGTGCCAGCAGCAGAGACAGGCAACCCTGGCTGGATACGCAGTATTTT.

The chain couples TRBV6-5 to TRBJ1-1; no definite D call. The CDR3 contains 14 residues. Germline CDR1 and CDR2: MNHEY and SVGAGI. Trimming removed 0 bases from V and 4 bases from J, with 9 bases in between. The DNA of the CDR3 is TGTGCCAGCAGTTACTCCAGGAGCGGCACTGAAGCTTTCTTT. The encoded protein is CASSYSRSGTEAFF.

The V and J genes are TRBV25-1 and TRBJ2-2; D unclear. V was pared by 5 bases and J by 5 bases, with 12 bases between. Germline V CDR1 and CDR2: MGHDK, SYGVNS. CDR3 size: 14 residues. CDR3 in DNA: TGTGCCAGCAGTTCCCCCGTCCAGACCGGGGAGCTGTTTTTT. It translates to CASSSPVQTGELFF.

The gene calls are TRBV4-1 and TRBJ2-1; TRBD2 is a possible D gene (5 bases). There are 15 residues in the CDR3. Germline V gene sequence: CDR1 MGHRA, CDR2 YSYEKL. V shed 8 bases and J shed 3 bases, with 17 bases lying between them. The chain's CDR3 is CASSLLPGYYNEQFF. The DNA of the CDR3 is TGCGCCAGCTCATTGCTCCCGGGGTACTACAATGAGCAGTTCTTC.

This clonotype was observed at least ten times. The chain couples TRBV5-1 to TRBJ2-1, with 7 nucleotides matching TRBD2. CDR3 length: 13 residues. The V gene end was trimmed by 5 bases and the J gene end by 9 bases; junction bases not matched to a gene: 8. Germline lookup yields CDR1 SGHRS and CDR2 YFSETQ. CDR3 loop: CASSSGGSPEQFF. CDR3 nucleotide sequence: TGCGCCAGCAGTTCGGGAGGTAGTCCTGAGCAGTTCTTC.

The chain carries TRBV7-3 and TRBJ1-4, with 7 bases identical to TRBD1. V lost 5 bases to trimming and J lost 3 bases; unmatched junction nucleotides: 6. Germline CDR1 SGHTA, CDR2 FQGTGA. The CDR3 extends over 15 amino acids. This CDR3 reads CASSPTGSSNEKLFF. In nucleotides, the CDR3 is TGTGCCAGCAGCCCGACAGGGTCATCTAATGAAAAACTGTTTTTT.

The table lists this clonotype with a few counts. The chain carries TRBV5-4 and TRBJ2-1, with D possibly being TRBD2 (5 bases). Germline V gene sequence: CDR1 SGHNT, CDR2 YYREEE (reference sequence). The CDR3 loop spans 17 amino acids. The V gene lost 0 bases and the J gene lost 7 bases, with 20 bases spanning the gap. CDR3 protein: CASSLEASRTGINEQFF. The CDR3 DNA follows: TGTGCCAGCAGCTTGGAGGCTTCCCGGACGGGGATTAATGAGCAGTTCTTC.

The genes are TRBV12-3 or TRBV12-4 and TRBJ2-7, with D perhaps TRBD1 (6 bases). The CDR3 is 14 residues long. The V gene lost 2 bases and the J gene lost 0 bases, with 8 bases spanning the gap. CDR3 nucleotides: TGTGCCAGCAGTTTAAGGGGGATCTCCTACGAGCAGTACTTC. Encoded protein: CASSLRGISYEQYF.

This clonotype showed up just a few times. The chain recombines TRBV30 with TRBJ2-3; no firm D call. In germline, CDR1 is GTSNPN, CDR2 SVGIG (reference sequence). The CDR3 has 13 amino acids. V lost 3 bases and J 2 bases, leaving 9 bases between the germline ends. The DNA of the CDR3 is TGTGCCTGGAGCCGCGCGTACACAGATACGCAGTATTTT. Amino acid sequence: CAWSRAYTDTQYF.

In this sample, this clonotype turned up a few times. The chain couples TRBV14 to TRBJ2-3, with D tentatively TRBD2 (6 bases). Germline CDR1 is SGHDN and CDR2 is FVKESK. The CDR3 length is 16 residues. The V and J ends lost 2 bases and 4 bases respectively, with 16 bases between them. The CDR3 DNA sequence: TGTGCCAGCAGCCAAAGTGGAGCGGGTTGGGCAGATACGCAGTATTTT. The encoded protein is CASSQSGAGWADTQYF.

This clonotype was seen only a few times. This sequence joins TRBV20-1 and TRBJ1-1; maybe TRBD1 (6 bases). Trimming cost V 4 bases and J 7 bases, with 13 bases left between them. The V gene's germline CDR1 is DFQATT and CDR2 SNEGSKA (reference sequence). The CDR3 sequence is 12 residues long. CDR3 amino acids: CSATHRVIEAFF. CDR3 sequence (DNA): TGCAGTGCTACACACAGGGTTATTGAAGCTTTCTTT.

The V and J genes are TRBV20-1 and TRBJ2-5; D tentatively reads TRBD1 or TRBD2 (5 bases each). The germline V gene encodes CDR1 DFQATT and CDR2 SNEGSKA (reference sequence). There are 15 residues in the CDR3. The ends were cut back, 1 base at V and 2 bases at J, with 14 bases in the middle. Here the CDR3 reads CSARVPGRIQETQYF. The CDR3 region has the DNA TGCAGTGCTAGAGTACCGGGACGGATTCAAGAGACCCAGTACTTC.

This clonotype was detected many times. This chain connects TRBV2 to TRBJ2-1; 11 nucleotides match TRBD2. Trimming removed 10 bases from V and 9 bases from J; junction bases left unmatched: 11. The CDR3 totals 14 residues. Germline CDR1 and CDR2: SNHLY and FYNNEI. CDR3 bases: TGTGCCACTTCGACTAGCGGGACTACTTTTGAGCAGTTCTTC. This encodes CATSTSGTTFEQFF.

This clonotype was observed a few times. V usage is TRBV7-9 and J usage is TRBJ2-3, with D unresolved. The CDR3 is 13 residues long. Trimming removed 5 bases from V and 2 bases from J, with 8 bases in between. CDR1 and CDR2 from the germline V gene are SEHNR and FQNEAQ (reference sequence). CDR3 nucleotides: TGTGCCAGCAGCCTCCTCTACACAGATACGCAGTATTTT. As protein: CASSLLYTDTQYF.

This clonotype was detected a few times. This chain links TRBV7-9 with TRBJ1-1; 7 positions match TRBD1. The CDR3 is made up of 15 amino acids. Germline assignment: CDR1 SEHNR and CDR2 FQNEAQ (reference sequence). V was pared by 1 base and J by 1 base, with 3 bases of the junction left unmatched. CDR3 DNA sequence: TGTGCCAGCAGCTTAGGGGACAGTTGGAACACTGAAGCTTTCTTT. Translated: CASSLGDSWNTEAFF.